This T cell receptor (beta chain) was documented in a study of Graves' ophthalmopathy and Graves' hyperthyroidism. Germline values: CDR1 DFQATT, CDR2 SNEGSKA (reference sequence). The CDR3 totals 13 residues. The V and J ends lost 0 bases and 3 bases respectively, with 9 bases between them. Certain patients were not enrolled. These were patients with other autoimmune diseases, uncontrolled infections, pregnancy or lactation. The sequenced template was RNA, covering the TCR beta CDR3 region. Second-round multiplex PCR came after a first-round RT-PCR that employed HTBI primers. TCRdb itself ran the multiplex PCR reads through MiXCR, one entry per CDR3 protein. The data show some 160,000 distinct CDR3 sequences, 30% to 45% seen once.

This chain connects TRBV20-1 to TRBJ2-7; a weak D match, TRBD2 (6 bases). The sample consisted of peripheral blood. This clonotype originated in a man aged 30 to 45 with Graves' ophthalmopathy. CDR3 nucleotides: TGCAGTGCTAGAGATCTGGGGGGCTACGAGCAGTACTTC. It specifies CSARDLGGYEQYF.